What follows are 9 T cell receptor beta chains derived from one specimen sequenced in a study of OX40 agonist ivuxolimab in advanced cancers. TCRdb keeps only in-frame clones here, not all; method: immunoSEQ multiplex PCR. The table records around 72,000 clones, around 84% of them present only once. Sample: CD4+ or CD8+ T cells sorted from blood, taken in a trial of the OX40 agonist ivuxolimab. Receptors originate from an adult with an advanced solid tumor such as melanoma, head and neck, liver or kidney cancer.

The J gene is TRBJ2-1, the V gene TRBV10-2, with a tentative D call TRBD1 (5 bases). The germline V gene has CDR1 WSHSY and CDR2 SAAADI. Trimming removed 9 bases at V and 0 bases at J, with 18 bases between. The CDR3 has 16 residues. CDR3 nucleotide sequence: TGCGCCAGTTGGGGCAAAGAGAAGAGCTCCTACAATGAGCAGTTCTTC. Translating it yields CASWGKEKSSYNEQFF.

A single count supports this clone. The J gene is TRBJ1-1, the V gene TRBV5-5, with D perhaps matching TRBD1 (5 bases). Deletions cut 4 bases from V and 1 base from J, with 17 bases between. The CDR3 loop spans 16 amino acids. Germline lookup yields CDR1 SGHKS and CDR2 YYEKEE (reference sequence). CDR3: CASSQRGGGTNTEAFF. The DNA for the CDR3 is TGTGCCAGCAGCCAGAGGGGAGGTGGGACGAACACTGAAGCTTTCTTT.

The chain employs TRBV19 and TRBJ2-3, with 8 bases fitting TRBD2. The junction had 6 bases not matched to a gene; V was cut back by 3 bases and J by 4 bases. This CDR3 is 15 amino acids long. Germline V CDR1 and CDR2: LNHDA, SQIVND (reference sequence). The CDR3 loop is CASSITAGVPDTQYF. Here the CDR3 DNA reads TGTGCCAGTAGTATTACAGCGGGAGTCCCAGATACGCAGTATTTT.

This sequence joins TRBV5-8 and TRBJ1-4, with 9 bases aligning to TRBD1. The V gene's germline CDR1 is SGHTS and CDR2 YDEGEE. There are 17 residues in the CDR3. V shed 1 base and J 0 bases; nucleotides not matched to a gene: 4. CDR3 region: CASSLKQGAATNEKLFF. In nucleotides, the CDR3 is TGTGCCAGCAGCTTGAAACAGGGGGCCGCAACTAATGAAAAACTGTTTTTT.

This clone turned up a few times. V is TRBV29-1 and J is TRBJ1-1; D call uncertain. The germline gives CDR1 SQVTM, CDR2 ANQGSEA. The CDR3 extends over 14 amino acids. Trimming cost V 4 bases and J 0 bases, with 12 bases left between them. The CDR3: CSVVTAALNTEAFF. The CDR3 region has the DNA TGCAGCGTTGTGACGGCCGCCTTGAACACTGAAGCTTTCTTT.

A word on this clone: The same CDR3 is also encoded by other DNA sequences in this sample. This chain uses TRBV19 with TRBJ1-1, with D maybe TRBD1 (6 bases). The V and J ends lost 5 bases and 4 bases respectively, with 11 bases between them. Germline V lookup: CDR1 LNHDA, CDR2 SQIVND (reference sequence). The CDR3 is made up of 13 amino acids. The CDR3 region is CASSLQGGTEAFF. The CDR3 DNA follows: TGTGCCAGTAGTCTACAGGGCGGCACTGAAGCTTTCTTT.

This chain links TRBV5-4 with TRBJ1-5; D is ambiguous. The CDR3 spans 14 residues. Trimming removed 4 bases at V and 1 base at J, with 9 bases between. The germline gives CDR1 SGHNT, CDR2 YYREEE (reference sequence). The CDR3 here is CASSNGRSNQPQHF. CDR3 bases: TGTGCCAGCAGCAATGGACGGAGCAATCAGCCCCAGCATTTT.

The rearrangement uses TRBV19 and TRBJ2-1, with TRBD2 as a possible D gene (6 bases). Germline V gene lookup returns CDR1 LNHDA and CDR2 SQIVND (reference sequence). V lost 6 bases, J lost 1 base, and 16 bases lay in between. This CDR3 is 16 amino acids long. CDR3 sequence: CASSLSGTDSYNEQFF. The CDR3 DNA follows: TGTGCCAGTAGCCTCTCCGGGACTGATTCCTACAATGAGCAGTTCTTC.

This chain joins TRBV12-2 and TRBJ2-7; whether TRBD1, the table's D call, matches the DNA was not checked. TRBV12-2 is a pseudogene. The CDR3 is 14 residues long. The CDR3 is CASSPPTGSYEQYF. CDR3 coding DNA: TGTGCCAGCAGCCCCCCGACAGGGTCCTACGAGCAGTACTTC.